These T cell receptor beta chains were read from a single sample in a study of shared clonotypes between healthy human individuals. TCRdb keeps only in-frame clones here, not all; method: immunoSEQ multiplex PCR. Of 500,000 or so clones listed, around 96% are singletons. Sequenced material: naive CD4+ T cells sorted from blood. The receptor source for this set is a woman in her twenties or thirties in good health. CDR3s include the opening cysteine and the closing phenylalanine or tryptophan. Fields, in order: CDR3 length, J gene, V gene, CDR3 protein.

>16|TRBJ1-4|TRBV9
CASSVGGQGRGEKLFF
>14|TRBJ1-1|TRBV7-3
CASSLSGENTEAFF
>13|TRBJ1-1|TRBV25-1
CASRTAVNTEAFF
>14|TRBJ2-7|TRBV28
CASSLRRGPYEQYF
>14|TRBJ2-1|TRBV6-6
CATEPSGGYNEQFF
>16|TRBJ1-2|TRBV21-1
CASSPRGRFSSYGYTF
>14|TRBJ1-2|TRBV27
CASMKGQGAHGYTF
>16|TRBJ2-2|TRBV28
CASSSPSGAPTGELFF
>16|TRBJ2-5|TRBV5-1
CASSSLAVLREETQYF
>15|TRBJ2-7|TRBV27
CASSTPGTVAYEQYF
>14|TRBJ2-2|TRBV21-1
CASSKVGTPGELFF
>15|TRBJ2-7|TRBV5-1
CASSLLGGPRYEQYF
>15|TRBJ1-5|TRBV28
CASSPAPAVYQPQHF
>15|TRBJ2-7|TRBV6-5
CASSYSGGARGEQYF
>16|TRBJ1-1|TRBV28
CASSLTWRGRDTEAFF
>17|TRBJ2-2|TRBV7-3
CASSRGLAGINTGELFF
>13|TRBJ2-6|TRBV6-4
CASSADGRNVLTF
>16|TRBJ2-7|TRBV6-6
CASSASYTYSSYEQYF
>12|TRBJ1-1|TRBV29-1
CSGRHVNTEAFF
>18|TRBJ1-5|TRBV28
CASRSPGQGVIGNQPQHF
>19|TRBJ2-1|TRBV4-1
CASSQGLRGGLSSYNEQFF
>13|NA|TRBV7-9
CASSWGPSYEQYF
>13|TRBJ2-2|TRBV6-5
CASSRGVPGELFF
>13|TRBJ2-7|TRBV19
CASSTRRAHEQYF
>15|TRBJ2-5|TRBV2
CASSEMQGAWETQYF
>16|TRBJ2-5|TRBV5-1
CASSGPQGRRGETQYF
>17|TRBJ2-1|TRBV7-9
CASSRDRGIVALGEQFF
>16|TRBJ2-3|TRBV2
CASRRRELPGTDTQYF
>14|TRBJ2-7|TRBV2
CASSERDRAYEQYF
>15|TRBJ2-7|TRBV6-1
CASSQLAIGTYEQYF
>12|TRBJ1-5|TRBV28
CASFRQNQPQHF
>16|TRBJ2-3|TRBV28
CASSPWTSGREDTQYF